This entry lists 13 T cell receptor beta chains sequenced from one sample in a study of T cell responses to AZD1222 COVID-19 vaccine. The assay was immunoSEQ multiplex PCR, and TCRdb's table has in-frame clones only and misses some. The sample lists approximately 90,000 clones, roughly nine tenths occurring once. Sample: peripheral blood, taken on day 0 of AZD1222 vaccination. These receptors were collected from an adult in good health.

V and J are TRBV9 and TRBJ2-1; tentatively, D is TRBD1 (6 bases). CDR1 SGDLS and CDR2 YYNGEE come from the germline V gene. V was shortened by 6 bases and J by 0 bases, with 16 bases between the two germline ends. The CDR3 has 16 residues. The CDR3 bases are TGTGCCAGCACCAAAGGCCGGGACAACTCCTACAATGAGCAGTTCTTC. Protein product: CASTKGRDNSYNEQFF.

V and J are TRBV9 and TRBJ2-2; 7 nucleotides line up with TRBD1. With V trimmed by 5 bases and J by 0 bases, 13 bases remained unmatched. The CDR3 length is 18 residues. CDR1 SGDLS and CDR2 YYNGEE come from the germline V gene. The CDR3 nucleotides are TGTGCCAGCAGTGCTACAGGGGAGCCTAACTCGAACACCGGGGAGCTGTTTTTT. It translates to CASSATGEPNSNTGELFF.

The rearrangement uses TRBV15 and TRBJ1-2; D is unresolved. Trimming took off 0 bases at V and 2 bases at J, with 4 bases between the two ends. The CDR3 has 13 residues. The germline V gene has CDR1 LNHNV and CDR2 YYDKDF (reference sequence). CDR3 residues: CATSRDLNYGYTF. The CDR3, as DNA: TGTGCCACCAGCAGAGACCTCAACTATGGCTACACCTTC. The whole variable domain, filled in from reference TRBV15 and TRBJ1-2, reads DAMVIQNPRYQVTQFGKPVTLSCSQTLNHNVMYWYQQKSSQAPKLLFHYYDKDFNNEADTPDNFQSRRPNTSFCFLDIRSPGLGDTAMYLCATSRDLNYGYTFGSGTRLTVV.

This chain connects TRBV28 to TRBJ1-2, with D maybe TRBD1 (6 bases). CDR3 length: 14 amino acids. Trimming removed 5 bases from V and 7 bases from J, with 17 bases in between. The V gene's germline CDR1 is MDHEN and CDR2 SYDVKM. The CDR3 DNA is TGTGCCAGCAGTCCCCTCGGGACAACGGGTGGCTACACCTTC. This codes for CASSPLGTTGGYTF.

The chain links TRBV14 to TRBJ1-2; D not certain. With 0 bases removed from V and 13 bases from J, the gap between germline ends came to 15 bases. Germline CDR1 SGHDN, CDR2 FVKESK. The CDR3 contains 13 residues. The CDR3 coding sequence is TGTGCCAGCAGCCAAGATATCGGCAGATTCGGCACCTTC. It translates to CASSQDIGRFGTF.

This rearrangement joins TRBV6-1 to TRBJ2-2; 9 nucleotides agree with TRBD2. V was clipped by 1 base and J by 3 bases; unmatched bases: 3. The CDR3 consists of 16 residues. CDR1 and CDR2 (germline): MNHNS, SASEGT. The CDR3 loop reads CASSEGLAVDTGELFF. The CDR3, as DNA: TGTGCCAGCAGTGAAGGACTAGCGGTCGACACCGGGGAGCTGTTTTTT.

The rearrangement uses TRBV2 and TRBJ1-1; D not certain. The CDR3 runs 13 residues. Germline values: CDR1 SNHLY, CDR2 FYNNEI. V lost 2 bases and J lost 0, with 4 bases in between. The CDR3 DNA reads as TGTGCCAGCAGTGAACATATGAACACTGAAGCTTTCTTT. Its translation is CASSEHMNTEAFF.

The V gene is TRBV9, the J gene TRBJ1-5, with 10 bases identical to TRBD1. CDR1 is SGDLS and CDR2 is YYNGEE in the germline V gene. The CDR3 loop spans 14 amino acids. V dropped 4 bases and J dropped 7; count of bases not matched to a gene: 5. CDR3 sequence (DNA): TGTGCCAGCAGCCGGACAGGGGGTGAGCAGCCCCAGCATTTT. This translates into CASSRTGGEQPQHF.

CDR3 sequence (DNA): TGTGCCAGCAGGGCCCGGGACTACCAAGAGACCCAGTACTTC. Protein: CASRARDYQETQYF. The gene calls are TRBV28 and TRBJ2-5, with D perhaps TRBD2 (6 bases). V lost 6 bases and J 0 bases, leaving 11 bases between the germline ends. CDR1 and CDR2 (germline): MDHEN, SYDVKM. The CDR3 is 14 residues long.

This chain joins TRBV6-1 and TRBJ1-3; D unclear. V lost 3 bases to trimming and J lost 0 bases, with 3 bases between them. The CDR3 is 13 residues long. Germline CDR1 MNHNS, CDR2 SASEGT. The CDR3 protein is CASSDSSGNTIYF. As DNA, the CDR3 is TGTGCCAGCAGTGATAGCTCTGGAAACACCATATATTTT.

As regards this clone: The germline gene is not matched at one end of the junction; a read error may be the cause. The chain carries TRBV7-7 and TRBJ2-7, with D uncertain. From germline, CDR1 is SSHAT and CDR2 FNYEAQ (reference sequence). This CDR3 comprises 14 residues. CDR3 protein: CASSLDSTAAEQYF. The CDR3 DNA follows: TGTGCTAGCAGCTTAGACTCAACAGCAGCTGAGCAGTACTTC. Combining the CDR3 with reference TRBV7-7 and TRBJ2-7 gives the whole variable domain GAGVSQSPRYKVTKRGQDVTLRCDPISSHATLYWYQQALGQGPEFLTYFNYEAQPDKSGLPSDRFSAERPEGSISTLTIQRTEQRDSAMYRCASSLDSTAAEQYFGPGTRLTVT.

The rearrangement links TRBV23-1 to TRBJ2-4; no reliable D call. TRBV23-1 is designated an ORF whose function remains uncertain. V lost 3 bases and J 3 bases, leaving 15 bases between the germline ends. The CDR3 extends over 16 amino acids. The CDR3 reads CASSQGITHHKNIQYF. CDR3 DNA: TGCGCCAGCAGTCAGGGGATAACACACCACAAAAACATTCAGTACTTC.

The table lists this clone with a count of one. This chain joins TRBV10-2 and TRBJ2-7; D gene uncertain. Between the trimmed V and J ends, which lost 1 base and 4 bases, there was a span of 5 bases. This CDR3 comprises 12 residues. Germline assignment: CDR1 WSHSY and CDR2 SAAADI. CDR3 nucleotides: TGCGCCAGCAGTGAGTTAAGTTACGAGCAGTACTTC. Translation gives CASSELSYEQYF.